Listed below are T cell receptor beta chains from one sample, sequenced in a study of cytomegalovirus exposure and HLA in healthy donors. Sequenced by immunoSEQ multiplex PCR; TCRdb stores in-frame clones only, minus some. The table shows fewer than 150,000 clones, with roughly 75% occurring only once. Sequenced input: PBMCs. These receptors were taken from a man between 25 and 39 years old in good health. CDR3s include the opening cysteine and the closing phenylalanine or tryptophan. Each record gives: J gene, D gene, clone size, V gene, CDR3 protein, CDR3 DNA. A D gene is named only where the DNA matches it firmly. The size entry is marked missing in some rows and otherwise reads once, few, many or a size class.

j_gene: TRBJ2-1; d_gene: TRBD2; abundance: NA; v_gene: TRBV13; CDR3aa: CASSARTSSHYNEQFF; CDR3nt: TGTGCCAGCAGCGCCCGGACTAGCAGCCACTACAATGAGCAGTTCTTC
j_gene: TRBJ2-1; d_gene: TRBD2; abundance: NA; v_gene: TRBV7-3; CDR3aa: CASSNAGLAGDEQFF; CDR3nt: TGTGCCAGCAGTAACGCGGGACTAGCGGGAGATGAGCAGTTCTTC
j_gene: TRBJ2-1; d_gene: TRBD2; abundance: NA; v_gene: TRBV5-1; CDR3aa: CASSLTSGRNNEQFF; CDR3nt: TGCGCCAGCAGCTTGACTAGCGGGAGGAACAATGAGCAGTTCTTC
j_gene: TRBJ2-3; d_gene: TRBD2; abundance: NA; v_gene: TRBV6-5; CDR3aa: CALGLVTGDTQYF; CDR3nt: TGTGCCCTGGGACTAGTGACTGGCGATACGCAGTATTTT
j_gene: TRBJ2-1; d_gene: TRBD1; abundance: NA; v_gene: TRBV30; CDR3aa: CAWSTLGQGSTKFF; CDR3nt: TGTGCCTGGAGCACGTTGGGACAGGGAAGTACTAAGTTCTTC
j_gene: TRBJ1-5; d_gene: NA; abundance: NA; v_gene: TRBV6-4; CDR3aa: CASRGDSLGNQPQHF; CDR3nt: TGTGCCAGCAGAGGCGACAGTCTCGGGAATCAGCCCCAGCATTTT
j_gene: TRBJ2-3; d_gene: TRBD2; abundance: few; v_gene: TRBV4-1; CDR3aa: CASSHLGLADPDTQYF; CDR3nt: TGCGCCAGCAGCCACCTGGGACTAGCGGACCCAGATACGCAGTATTTT
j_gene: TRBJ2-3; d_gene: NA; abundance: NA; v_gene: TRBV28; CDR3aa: CASRGRDSLTDTQYF; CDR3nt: TGTGCCAGCAGGGGGCGGGACAGCCTCACAGATACGCAGTATTTT
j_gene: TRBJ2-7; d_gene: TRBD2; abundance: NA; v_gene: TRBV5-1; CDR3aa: CASSLTSGAYEQYF; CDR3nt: TGCGCCAGCAGCTTGACTAGCGGAGCTTACGAGCAGTACTTC
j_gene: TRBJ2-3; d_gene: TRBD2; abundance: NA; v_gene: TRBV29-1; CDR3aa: CSARGLAGGPDTQYF; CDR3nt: TGCAGCGCCCGGGGGCTAGCGGGAGGGCCAGATACGCAGTATTTT
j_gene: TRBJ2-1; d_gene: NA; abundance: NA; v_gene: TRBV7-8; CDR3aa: CASSLQEGQFF; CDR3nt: TGTGCCAGCAGCCTGCAGGAGGGGCAGTTCTTC
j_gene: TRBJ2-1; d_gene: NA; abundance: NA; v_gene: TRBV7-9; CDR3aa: CASSLGSTGSNEQFF; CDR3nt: TGTGCCAGCAGCTTAGGGTCGACAGGTTCCAATGAGCAGTTCTTC
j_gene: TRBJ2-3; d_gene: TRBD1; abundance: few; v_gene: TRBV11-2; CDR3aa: CASSLASPGTGFADTQYF; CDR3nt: TGTGCCAGCAGCTTAGCTAGTCCCGGGACAGGGTTCGCAGATACGCAGTATTTT
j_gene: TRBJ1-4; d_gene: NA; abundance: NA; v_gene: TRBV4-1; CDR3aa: CASSPGELGEKLFF; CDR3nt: TGCGCCAGCAGCCCCGGGGAGCTGGGGGAAAAACTGTTTTTT
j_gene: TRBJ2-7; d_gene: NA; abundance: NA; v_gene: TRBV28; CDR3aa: CASSLDGTGVYEQYF; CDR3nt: TGTGCCAGCAGTTTGGACGGAACAGGTGTCTACGAGCAGTACTTC
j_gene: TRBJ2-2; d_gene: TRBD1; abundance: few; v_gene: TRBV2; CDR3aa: CASSRGRGRPGELFF; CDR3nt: TGTGCCAGCAGCCGGGGCAGGGGGCGCCCCGGGGAGCTGTTTTTT
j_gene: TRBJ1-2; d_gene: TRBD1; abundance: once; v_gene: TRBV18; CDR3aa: CASSPTGVPNGYTF; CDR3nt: TGTGCCAGCTCACCCACAGGGGTTCCTAATGGCTACACCTTC
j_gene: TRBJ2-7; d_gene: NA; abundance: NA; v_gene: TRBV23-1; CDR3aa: CASSPGQTTTILYEQYF; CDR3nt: TGCGCCAGCAGCCCCGGACAGACGACGACCATACTATACGAGCAGTACTTC
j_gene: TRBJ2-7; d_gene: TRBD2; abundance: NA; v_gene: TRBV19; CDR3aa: CASSFNVGTSGRLQYF; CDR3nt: TGTGCCAGTAGTTTCAATGTTGGGACTAGCGGGAGGTTGCAGTACTTC
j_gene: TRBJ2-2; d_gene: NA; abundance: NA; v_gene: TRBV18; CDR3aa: CASSPTGANTGELFF; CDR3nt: TGTGCCAGCTCACCGACAGGCGCGAACACCGGGGAGCTGTTTTTT
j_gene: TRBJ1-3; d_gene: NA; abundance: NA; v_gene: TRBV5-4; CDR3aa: CASSPGSSGNTIYF; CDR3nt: TGTGCCAGCAGCCCGGGGAGCTCTGGAAACACCATATATTTT
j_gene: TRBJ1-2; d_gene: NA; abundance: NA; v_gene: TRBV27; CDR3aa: CASSRDGKGGNYGYTF; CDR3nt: TGTGCCAGCAGCAGGGACGGAAAAGGAGGGAACTATGGCTACACCTTC
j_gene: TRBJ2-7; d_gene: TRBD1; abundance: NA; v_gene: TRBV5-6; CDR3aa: CASSWTGTPGEQYF; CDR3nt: TGTGCCAGCAGCTGGACAGGAACCCCGGGGGAGCAGTACTTC
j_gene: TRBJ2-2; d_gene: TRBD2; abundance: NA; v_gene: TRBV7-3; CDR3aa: CASRSGTSATGELFF; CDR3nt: TGTGCCAGCAGATCCGGGACTAGCGCCACCGGGGAGCTGTTTTTT
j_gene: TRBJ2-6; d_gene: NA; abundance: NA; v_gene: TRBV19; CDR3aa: CACGGSSGANVLTF; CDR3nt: TGTGCTTGCGGAGGGTCTTCTGGGGCCAACGTCCTGACTTTC
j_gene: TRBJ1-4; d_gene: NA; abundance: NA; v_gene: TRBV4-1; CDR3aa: CASSRTAEKLFF; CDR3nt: TGCGCCAGCAGCCGGACAGCCGAAAAACTGTTTTTT
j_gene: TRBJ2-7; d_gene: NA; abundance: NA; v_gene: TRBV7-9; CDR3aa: CASSHYRHHPYEQYF; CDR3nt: TGTGCCAGCAGCCATTACAGGCACCACCCTTACGAGCAGTACTTC
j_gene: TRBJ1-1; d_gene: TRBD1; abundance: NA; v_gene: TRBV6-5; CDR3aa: CASTGTANTEAFF; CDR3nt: TGTGCCAGCACCGGGACAGCGAACACTGAAGCTTTCTTT
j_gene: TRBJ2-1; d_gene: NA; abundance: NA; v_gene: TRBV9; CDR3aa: CASSVGGRSYNEQFF; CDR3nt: TGTGCCAGCAGCGTAGGAGGGAGATCCTACAATGAGCAGTTCTTC
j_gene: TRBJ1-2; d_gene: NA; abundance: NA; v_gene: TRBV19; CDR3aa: CASSFLSWDKILGGYTF; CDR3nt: TGTGCCAGTAGTTTTCTTTCTTGGGACAAGATCCTGGGGGGCTACACCTTC
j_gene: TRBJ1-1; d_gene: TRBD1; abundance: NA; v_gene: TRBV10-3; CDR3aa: CAITEGTGGYTNTEAFF; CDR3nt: TGTGCCATCACGGAAGGGACAGGGGGCTATACGAACACTGAAGCTTTCTTT
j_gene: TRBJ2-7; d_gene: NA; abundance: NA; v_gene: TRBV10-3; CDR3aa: CAISESGASDEQYF; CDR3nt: TGTGCCATCAGTGAGTCAGGGGCTTCGGACGAGCAGTACTTC
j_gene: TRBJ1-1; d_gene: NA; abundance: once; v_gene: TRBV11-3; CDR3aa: CASSPDSVLTEAFF; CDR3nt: TGTGCCAGCAGCCCTGACTCGGTTTTGACTGAAGCTTTCTTT
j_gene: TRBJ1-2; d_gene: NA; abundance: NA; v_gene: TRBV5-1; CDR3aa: CASSLAETDLAYGYTF; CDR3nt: TGCGCCAGCAGCTTGGCCGAGACGGACTTGGCCTATGGCTACACCTTC
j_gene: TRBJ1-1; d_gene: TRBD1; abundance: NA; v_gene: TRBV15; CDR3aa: CATSGRTGPFTRAFF; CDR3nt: TGTGCCACCAGCGGCCGGACAGGGCCCTTCACTCGAGCTTTCTTT
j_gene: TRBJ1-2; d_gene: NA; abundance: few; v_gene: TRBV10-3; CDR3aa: CAISESGADRRYGYTF; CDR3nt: TGTGCCATCAGTGAGTCTGGGGCTGACAGGAGATATGGCTACACCTTC
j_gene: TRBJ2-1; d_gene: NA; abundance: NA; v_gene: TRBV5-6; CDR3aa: CASSLGANEQFF; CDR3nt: TGTGCCAGCAGCTTGGGGGCGAATGAGCAGTTCTTC
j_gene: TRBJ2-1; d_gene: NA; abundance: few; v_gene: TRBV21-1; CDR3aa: CASSKEVRAGGYNEQFF; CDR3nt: TGTGCCAGCAGCAAAGAGGTGAGGGCAGGGGGCTACAATGAGCAGTTCTTC
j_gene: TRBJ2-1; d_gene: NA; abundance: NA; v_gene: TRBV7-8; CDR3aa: CASRAFRGGYNEQFF; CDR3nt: TGTGCCAGCAGAGCATTCCGAGGGGGCTACAATGAGCAGTTCTTC
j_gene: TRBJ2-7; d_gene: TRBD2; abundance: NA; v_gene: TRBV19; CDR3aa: CASSIVVGGAYEQYF; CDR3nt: TGTGCCAGTAGTATTGTGGTGGGGGGGGCCTACGAGCAGTACTTC
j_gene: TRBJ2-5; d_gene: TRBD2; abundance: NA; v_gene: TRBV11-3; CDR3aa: CASSLRGGGEEGQETQYF; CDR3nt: TGTGCCAGCAGCTTACGGGGTGGGGGGGAAGAGGGCCAAGAGACCCAGTACTTC
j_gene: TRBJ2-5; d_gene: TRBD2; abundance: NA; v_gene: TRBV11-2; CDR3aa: CASSLGGGRETQYF; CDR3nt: TGTGCCAGCAGCTTAGGGGGGGGAAGAGAGACCCAGTACTTC
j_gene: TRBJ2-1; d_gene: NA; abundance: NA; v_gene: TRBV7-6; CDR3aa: CASSLAGVENYNEQFF; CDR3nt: TGTGCCAGCAGCTTAGCGGGTGTGGAGAACTACAATGAGCAGTTCTTC
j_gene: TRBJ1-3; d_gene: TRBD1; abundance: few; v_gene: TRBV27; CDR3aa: CASPPDRGSPASGNTIYF; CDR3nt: TGTGCCAGCCCCCCGGACAGGGGGTCCCCCGCCTCTGGAAACACCATATATTTT
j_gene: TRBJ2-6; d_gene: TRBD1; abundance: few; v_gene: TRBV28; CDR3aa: CASRTGTANSGANVLTF; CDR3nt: TGTGCCAGCAGAACCGGGACAGCTAACTCTGGGGCCAACGTCCTGACTTTC
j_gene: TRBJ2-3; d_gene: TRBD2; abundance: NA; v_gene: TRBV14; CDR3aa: CASSQLAGFSSTDTQYF; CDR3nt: TGTGCCAGCAGCCAACTAGCGGGGTTTTCTAGCACAGATACGCAGTATTTT
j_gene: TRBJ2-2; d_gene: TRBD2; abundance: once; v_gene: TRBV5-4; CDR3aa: CASSFTSGSATGELFF; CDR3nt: TGTGCCAGCAGCTTCACGAGCGGGAGTGCGACCGGGGAGCTGTTTTTT
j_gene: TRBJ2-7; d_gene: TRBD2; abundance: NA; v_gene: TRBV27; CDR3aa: CASGPGGVEQYF; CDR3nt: TGTGCCAGCGGTCCTGGGGGGGTCGAGCAGTACTTC
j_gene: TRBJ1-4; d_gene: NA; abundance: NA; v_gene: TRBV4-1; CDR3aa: CASSQEYRDNEKLFF; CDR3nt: TGCGCCAGCAGCCAAGAGTACAGGGATAATGAAAAACTGTTTTTT
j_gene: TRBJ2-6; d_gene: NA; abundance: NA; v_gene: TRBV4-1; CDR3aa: CASSPPGASPSGANVLTF; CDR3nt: TGCGCCAGCAGCCCCCCGGGAGCCTCACCCTCTGGGGCCAACGTCCTGACTTTC
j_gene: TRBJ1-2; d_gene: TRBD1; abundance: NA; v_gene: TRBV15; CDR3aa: CATSDRSGGYTF; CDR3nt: TGTGCCACGTCGGACAGGTCGGGTGGCTACACCTTC
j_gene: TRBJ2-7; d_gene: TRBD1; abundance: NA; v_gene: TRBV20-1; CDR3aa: CSARDRGPQYF; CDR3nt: TGCAGTGCTCGGGACAGGGGGCCGCAGTACTTC
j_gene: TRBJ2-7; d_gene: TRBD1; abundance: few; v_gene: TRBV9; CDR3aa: CASSVGTGTGRFNEQYF; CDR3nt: TGTGCCAGCAGCGTAGGGACCGGGACAGGACGATTCAACGAGCAGTACTTC
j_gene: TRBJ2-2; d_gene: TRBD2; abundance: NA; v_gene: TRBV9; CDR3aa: CASSVVPSGRANTGELFF; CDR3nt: TGTGCCAGCAGCGTAGTCCCTAGCGGGAGGGCGAACACCGGGGAGCTGTTTTTT
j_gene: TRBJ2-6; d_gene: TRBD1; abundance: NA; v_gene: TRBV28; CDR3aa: CASSQFPGTGAGANVLTF; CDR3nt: TGTGCCAGCAGTCAATTTCCCGGGACAGGGGCTGGGGCCAACGTCCTGACTTTC
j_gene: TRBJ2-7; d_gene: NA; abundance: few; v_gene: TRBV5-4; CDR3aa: CASSRAGASYEQYF; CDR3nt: TGTGCCAGCAGCCGGGCGGGGGCCTCCTACGAGCAGTACTTC
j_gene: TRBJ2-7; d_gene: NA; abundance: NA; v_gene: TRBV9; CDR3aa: CASSGTSAFYEQYF; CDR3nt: TGTGCCAGCAGCGGGACTTCGGCCTTCTACGAGCAGTACTTC
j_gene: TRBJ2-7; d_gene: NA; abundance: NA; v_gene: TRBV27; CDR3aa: CASNPTEELSSYEQYF; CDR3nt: TGTGCCAGCAACCCGACAGAGGAACTCAGCTCCTACGAGCAGTACTTC
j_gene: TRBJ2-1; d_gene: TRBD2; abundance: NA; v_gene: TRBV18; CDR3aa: CASSIASGLVNNEQFF; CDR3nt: TGTGCCAGCTCAATCGCTTCGGGACTAGTAAACAATGAGCAGTTCTTC
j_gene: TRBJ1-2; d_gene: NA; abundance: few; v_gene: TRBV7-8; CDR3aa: CASSQTEYGYTF; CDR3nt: TGTGCCAGCAGCCAAACAGAGTATGGCTACACCTTC